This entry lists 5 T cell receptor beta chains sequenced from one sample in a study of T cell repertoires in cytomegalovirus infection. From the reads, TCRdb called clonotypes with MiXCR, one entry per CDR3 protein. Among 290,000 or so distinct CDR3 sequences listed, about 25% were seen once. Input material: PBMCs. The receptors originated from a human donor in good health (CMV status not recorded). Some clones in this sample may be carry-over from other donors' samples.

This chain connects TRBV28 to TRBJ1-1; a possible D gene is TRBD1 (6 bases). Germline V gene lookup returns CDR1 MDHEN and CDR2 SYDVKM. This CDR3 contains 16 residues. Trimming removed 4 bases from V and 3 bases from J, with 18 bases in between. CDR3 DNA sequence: TGTGCCAGCAGTTCCCCCCCCGGGACACCATACACTGAAGCTTTCTTT. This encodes CASSSPPGTPYTEAFF.

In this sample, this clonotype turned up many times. CDR3 loop: CASSLREHGYTF. The CDR3 bases are TGTGCCAGCAGCTTAAGAGAGCATGGCTACACCTTC. The chain couples TRBV7-2 to TRBJ1-2; D remains ambiguous. Germline loops: CDR1 SGHTA, CDR2 FQGNSA. This CDR3 comprises 12 residues. V dropped 2 bases and J dropped 6 bases, with 7 bases sitting between them.

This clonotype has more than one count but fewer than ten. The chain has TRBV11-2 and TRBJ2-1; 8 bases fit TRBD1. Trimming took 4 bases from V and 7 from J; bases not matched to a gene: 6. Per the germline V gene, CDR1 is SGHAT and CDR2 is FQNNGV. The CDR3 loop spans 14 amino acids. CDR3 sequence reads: CASSYTDRVNEQFF. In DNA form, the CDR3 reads TGTGCCAGCAGCTACACGGACAGGGTAAATGAGCAGTTCTTC.

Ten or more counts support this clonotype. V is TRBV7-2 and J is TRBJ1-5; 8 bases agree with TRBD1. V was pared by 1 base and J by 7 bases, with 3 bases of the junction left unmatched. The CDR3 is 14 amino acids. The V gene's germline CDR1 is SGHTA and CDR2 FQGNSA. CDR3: CASSLVGTGQPQHF. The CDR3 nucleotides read TGTGCCAGCAGCTTAGTGGGGACAGGACAGCCCCAGCATTTT. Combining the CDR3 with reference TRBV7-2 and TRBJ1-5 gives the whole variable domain GAGVSQSPSNKVTEKGKDVELRCDPISGHTALYWYRQSLGQGLEFLIYFQGNSAPDKSGLPSDRFSAERTGGSVSTLTIQRTQQEDSAVYLCASSLVGTGQPQHFGDGTRLSIL.

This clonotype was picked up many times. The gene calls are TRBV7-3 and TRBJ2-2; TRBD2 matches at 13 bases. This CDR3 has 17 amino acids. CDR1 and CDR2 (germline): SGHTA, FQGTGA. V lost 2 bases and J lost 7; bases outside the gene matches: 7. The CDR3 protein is CASSLGGTSGTIGELFF. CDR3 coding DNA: TGTGCCAGCAGCTTAGGGGGGACTAGCGGGACGATCGGGGAGCTGTTTTTT.